This T cell receptor (beta chain) was profiled in a study of T cell responses to AZD1222 COVID-19 vaccine. Study results and limitations: The study reported that nearly half of spike-specific TCRs target unmutated variant regions. Increases in Spike-specific TCR breadth and depth were seen after two AZD1222 doses.

CDR1 MDHEN and CDR2 SYDVKM come from the germline V gene. CDR3 size: 17 residues. J lost 2 bases, V lost 3 bases, and 8 bases had no gene match. Details on this clone: Its antigen is undetermined.

Using immunoSEQ multiplex PCR, the repertoire was profiled, and TCRdb retains in-frame clones only, with some absent. Of 130,000 or so clones in the sample, over 75% were seen once. The TCR comes from an adult in good health. The V and J genes are TRBV28 and TRBJ2-7; 12 nucleotides align to TRBD2. The specimen comprised peripheral blood, sampled on day 0 of AZD1222 vaccination. Here the CDR3 reads CASSFRLAGGLAYEQYF. The CDR3 DNA sequence: TGTGCCAGCAGTTTCAGGCTAGCGGGGGGGCTCGCCTACGAGCAGTACTTC.